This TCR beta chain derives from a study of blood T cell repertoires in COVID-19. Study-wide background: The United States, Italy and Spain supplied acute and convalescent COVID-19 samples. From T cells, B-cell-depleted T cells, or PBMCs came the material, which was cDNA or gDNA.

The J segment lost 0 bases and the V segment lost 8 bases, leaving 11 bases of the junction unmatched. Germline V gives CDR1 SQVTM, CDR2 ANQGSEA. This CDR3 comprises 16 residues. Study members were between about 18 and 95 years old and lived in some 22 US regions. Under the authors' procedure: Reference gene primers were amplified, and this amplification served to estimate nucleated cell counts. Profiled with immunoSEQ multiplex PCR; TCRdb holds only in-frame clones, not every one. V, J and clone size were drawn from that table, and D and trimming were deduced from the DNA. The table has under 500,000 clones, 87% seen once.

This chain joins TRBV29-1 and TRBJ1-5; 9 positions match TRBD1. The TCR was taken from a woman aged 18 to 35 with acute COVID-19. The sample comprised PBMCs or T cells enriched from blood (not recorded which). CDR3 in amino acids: CSPCRDREYSNQPQHF. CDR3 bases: TGCAGCCCTTGCCGGGACAGGGAATATAGCAATCAGCCCCAGCATTTT.